The 5 T cell receptor beta chains below all came from one sample that was sequenced in a study of blood T cell repertoires in COVID-19. Profiling relied on immunoSEQ multiplex PCR, and the TCRdb table lists in-frame clones only, not all of them. The repertoire holds around 300,000 clones, with around 90% as singletons. Sequenced input: PBMCs or T cells enriched from blood (not recorded which). The receptors stem from a woman in her 40s who had recovered from COVID-19.

The chain uses TRBV7-2 and TRBJ2-7, with 10 bases matching TRBD1. Per the germline V gene, CDR1 is SGHTA and CDR2 is FQGNSA. The CDR3 covers 16 residues. The V segment lost 5 bases and the J segment 4 bases; nucleotides outside the gene matches: 11. CDR3 residues: CASSDRTGTGAYEQYF. DNA of the CDR3: TGTGCCAGCAGCGATCGAACCGGGACAGGGGCTTACGAGCAGTACTTC.

This clone was counted a single time. The genes are TRBV27 and TRBJ1-2; a weak D match, TRBD1 (5 bases). Trimming removed 5 bases at V and 6 bases at J, with 19 bases between. CDR3 length: 15 residues. Germline CDR1 reads MNHEY; CDR2 reads SMNVEV (reference sequence). The CDR3 loop is CASSRVGGVPDGYTF. CDR3 DNA: TGTGCCAGCAGTCGCGTCGGGGGGGTGCCCGATGGCTACACCTTC.

This chain uses TRBV6-2 or TRBV6-3 with TRBJ1-1; perhaps TRBD1 as D (5 bases). The CDR3 has 15 residues. CDR1 is MNHEY, CDR2 SVGEGT, per germline. Trimming took 5 bases from V and 3 from J, leaving 16 bases between them. The CDR3 DNA is TGTGCCAGCAGTCAGGGACTTCCCGTACACACTGAAGCTTTCTTT. Amino acid sequence: CASSQGLPVHTEAFF.

This clone was counted once. This sequence joins TRBV12-3 or TRBV12-4 and TRBJ1-3; no firm D call. Trimming took off 6 bases at V and 2 bases at J, with 8 bases between the two ends. CDR3 length: 13 amino acids. The CDR3 spells CASRNSPGNTIYF. Written as DNA, the CDR3 is TGTGCCAGCAGGAACAGCCCTGGAAACACCATATATTTT.

This clone occurred once. No conserved phenylalanine or tryptophan ends this CDR3, so it is likely a read error. The limits of the CDR3 on the DNA are not certain, so only TCRdb's listed CDR3 is given. The chain carries TRBV27 and TRBJ1-2; the table calls TRBD1, which could not be checked here. Germline values: CDR1 MNHEY, CDR2 SMNVEV (reference sequence). The CDR3 is 13 amino acids long, termini counted. The CDR3 sequence: CASSFSQGAGLYL.